This T cell receptor (beta chain) came from a study of T cells in Graves' hyperthyroidism and ophthalmopathy. Background on the study: Peripheral blood sampling occurred at initial diagnosis, before any treatment.

Authors of the study amplified TCR beta CDR3 regions from RNA transcripts. When the TCR CDR3 underwent first-round RT-PCR, the HTBI primer set was used. TCRdb used MiXCR to reprocess the multiplex PCR reads, holding one entry per CDR3 protein. This table has 700,000 to 950,000 distinct CDR3 sequences, approximately 36% appearing once. Newly diagnosed hyperthyroidism, duration under 2 months, in patients aged 18 to 65. Pregnant or lactating patients were excluded, as were those with uncontrolled infection or other autoimmune disease. The PBMCs studied were ones that came from approximately 9.9 ml fresh peripheral blood. Germline V gene sequence: CDR1 DFQATT, CDR2 SNEGSKA (reference sequence). The CDR3 contains 13 residues. V was pared by 3 bases and J by 5 bases, with 11 bases between.

The sequence derives from a woman between 35 and 50 years old with Graves' hyperthyroidism. The rearrangement joins TRBV20-1 to TRBJ1-5; D is unclear. Sequenced: blood. This chain's CDR3 is CSASKDPDQPQHF. The CDR3 DNA sequence: TGCAGTGCTAGCAAGGATCCGGATCAGCCCCAGCATTTT.